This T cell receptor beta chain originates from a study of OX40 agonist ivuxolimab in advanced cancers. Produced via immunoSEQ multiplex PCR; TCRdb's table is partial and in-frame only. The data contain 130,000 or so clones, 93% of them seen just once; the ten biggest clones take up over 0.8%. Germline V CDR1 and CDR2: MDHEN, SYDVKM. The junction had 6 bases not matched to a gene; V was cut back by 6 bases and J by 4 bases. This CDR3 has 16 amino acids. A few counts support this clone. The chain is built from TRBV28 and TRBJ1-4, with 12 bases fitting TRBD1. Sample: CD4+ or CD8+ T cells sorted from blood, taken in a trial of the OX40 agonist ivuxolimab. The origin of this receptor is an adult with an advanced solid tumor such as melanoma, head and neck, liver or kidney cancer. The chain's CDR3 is CASRGTGGAGNEKLFF. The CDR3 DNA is TGTGCCAGCAGGGGGACAGGGGGCGCGGGTAATGAAAAACTGTTTTTT.